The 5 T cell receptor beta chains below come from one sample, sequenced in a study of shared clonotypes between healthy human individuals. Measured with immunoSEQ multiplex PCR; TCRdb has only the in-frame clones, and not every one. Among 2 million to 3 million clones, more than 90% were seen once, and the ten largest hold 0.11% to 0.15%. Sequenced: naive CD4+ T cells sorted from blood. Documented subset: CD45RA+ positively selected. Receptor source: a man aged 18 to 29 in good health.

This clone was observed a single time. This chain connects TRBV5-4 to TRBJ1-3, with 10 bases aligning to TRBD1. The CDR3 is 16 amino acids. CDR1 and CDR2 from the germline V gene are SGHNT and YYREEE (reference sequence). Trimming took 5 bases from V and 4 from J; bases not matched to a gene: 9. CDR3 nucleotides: TGTGCCAGCAGTTCGACAGGGGGCGCGCCAGGAAACACCATATATTTT. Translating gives CASSSTGGAPGNTIYF.

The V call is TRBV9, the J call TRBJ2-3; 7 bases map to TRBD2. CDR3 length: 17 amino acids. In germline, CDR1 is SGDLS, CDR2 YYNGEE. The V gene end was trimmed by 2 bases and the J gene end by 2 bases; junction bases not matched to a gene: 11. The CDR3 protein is CASSVPSGGPTTDTQYF. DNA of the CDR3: TGTGCCAGCAGCGTTCCGTCGGGGGGTCCAACCACAGATACGCAGTATTTT.

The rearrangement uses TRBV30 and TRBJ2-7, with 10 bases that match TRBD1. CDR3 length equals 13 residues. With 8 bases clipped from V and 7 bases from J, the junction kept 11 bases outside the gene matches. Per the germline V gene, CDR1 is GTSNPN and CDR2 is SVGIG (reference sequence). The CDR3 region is CAQAGDRGSEQYF. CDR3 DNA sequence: TGTGCCCAAGCGGGGGACAGGGGTAGTGAGCAGTACTTC.

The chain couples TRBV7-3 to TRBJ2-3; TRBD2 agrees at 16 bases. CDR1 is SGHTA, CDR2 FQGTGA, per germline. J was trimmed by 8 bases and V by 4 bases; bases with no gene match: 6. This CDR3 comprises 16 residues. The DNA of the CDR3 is TGTGCCAGCAGCTCGGGACTAGCGGGGGGGCCTGGTACGCAGTATTTT. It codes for CASSSGLAGGPGTQYF.

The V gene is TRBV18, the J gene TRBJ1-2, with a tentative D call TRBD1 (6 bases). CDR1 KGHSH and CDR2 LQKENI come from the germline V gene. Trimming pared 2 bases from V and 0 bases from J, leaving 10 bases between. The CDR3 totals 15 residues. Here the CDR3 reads CASSPIEGANYGYTF. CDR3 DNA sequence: TGTGCCAGCTCACCAATTGAGGGGGCTAACTATGGCTACACCTTC.